This T cell receptor (beta chain) was sequenced in a study of blood T cells in healthy people across ages. The use of a sample-barcoded 5' primer and a J-beta primer mix characterized a second PCR of about 7 to 12 cycles. CDR3-containing paired-end reads numbered at least 2.5 million in each sample. Each CDR3 protein is one row after TCRdb ran MiXCR on the 5' RACE reads. The top ten hold under 5% of the sample, which has some 1,500,000 distinct CDR3 sequences, about 42% seen once. The ends were cut back, 3 bases at V and 6 bases at J, with 10 bases in the middle. CDR3 length: 13 amino acids. Germline lookup yields CDR1 WNHNN and CDR2 SYGVQD (reference sequence). Each donor gave around 9.3 milliliters of peripheral blood.

This receptor was taken from a woman younger than 35 in good health. Sequenced: blood. The chain combines TRBV10-1 with TRBJ2-3; no clear D. The CDR3 sequence: CASSDNKRDTQYF. The CDR3, as DNA: TGCGCCAGCAGTGATAACAAACGGGATACGCAGTATTTT.